The next 23 T cell receptor beta chains were all read from a single sample in a study of cytomegalovirus exposure and HLA in healthy donors (dated by TCRdb to 2016 to 2017). The library relied on the immunoSEQ multiplex PCR assay. A mixture of 60 forward primers for TCR Vbeta segments and 13 reverse primers for TCR Jbeta segments was used in the multiplex PCR. Not all clones reach the TCRdb copy of this immuneACCESS table, which keeps in-frame sequences only. Checked studies attribute under half of the gap to unresolved V genes and leave the rest unexplained. This sample comprises roughly 98,000 clones, more than 60% of them detected only once. Of the sample, approximately 11% is held by the ten largest clones. Input material: PBMCs. The receptor set was obtained from a man in his late teens or twenties in good health and CMV-seropositive.

The chain has TRBV7-6 and TRBJ2-7; the match to TRBD2 covers 10 bases. In germline, CDR1 is SGHVS, CDR2 FNYEAQ. The CDR3 extends over 17 amino acids. J was trimmed by 0 bases and V by 5 bases; bases with no gene match: 10. CDR3 sequence: CASSPGSGLANSYEQYF. CDR3 nucleotides: TGTGCCAGCAGCCCGGGGTCGGGACTAGCGAACTCCTACGAGCAGTACTTC.

The chain uses TRBV10-2 and TRBJ2-7; no definite D call. With 3 bases removed from V and 3 bases from J, the gap between germline ends came to 6 bases. The CDR3 runs to 12 residues. Germline V lookup: CDR1 WSHSY, CDR2 SAAADI. CDR3 protein: CASSDPRYEQYF. CDR3 nucleotide sequence: TGCGCCAGCAGTGACCCCCGCTACGAGCAGTACTTC.

This chain joins TRBV5-1 and TRBJ2-7, with D tentatively TRBD2 (6 bases). The CDR3 consists of 15 residues. V lost 4 bases to trimming and J lost 3 bases, with 17 bases between them. Germline-derived CDR1 and CDR2 are SGHRS and YFSETQ. CDR3 residues: CASSLAGTGIYEQYF. The CDR3 region has the DNA TGCGCCAGCAGCCTAGCCGGGACTGGAATCTACGAGCAGTACTTC.

V gene TRBV7-9 combines with J gene TRBJ2-5; D perhaps matches TRBD2 (6 bases). V was trimmed by 6 bases and J by 4 bases, leaving 9 bases between them. Per the germline V gene, CDR1 is SEHNR and CDR2 is FQNEAQ (reference sequence). This CDR3 is 12 amino acids long. CDR3 amino acids: CASRSGVETQYF. CDR3 in DNA: TGTGCCAGCAGGTCGGGGGTAGAGACCCAGTACTTC.

The CDR3 loop is CASSQGQARALAKNIQYF. The CDR3 coding sequence is TGCGCCAGCAGCCAAGGGCAGGCCAGGGCGCTAGCCAAAAACATTCAGTACTTC. This rearrangement joins TRBV4-1 to TRBJ2-4; possible D gene TRBD1, 5 bases. V was trimmed by 1 base and J by 0 bases, leaving 16 bases between them. Germline loops: CDR1 MGHRA, CDR2 YSYEKL. CDR3 length equals 18 residues.

The chain employs TRBV11-2 and TRBJ1-4; 7 bases fit TRBD1. Germline CDR1 SGHAT, CDR2 FQNNGV. V was pared by 7 bases and J by 7 bases, with 12 bases of the junction left unmatched. The CDR3 sequence is 15 residues long. In DNA form, the CDR3 reads TGTGCCAGCACCTTGCTACAGGGGTTTGGTGAAAAACTGTTTTTT. It encodes CASTLLQGFGEKLFF.

This chain connects TRBV7-8 to TRBJ1-4, with TRBD1 identical over 7 bases. Germline V gives CDR1 SGHVS, CDR2 FQNEAQ. V was pared by 4 bases and J by 3 bases, with 11 bases of the junction left unmatched. The CDR3 sequence is 17 residues long. CDR3 in amino acids: CASSSKLNRGSNEKLFF. Written as DNA, the CDR3 is TGTGCCAGCAGCTCTAAACTTAACAGGGGATCTAATGAAAAACTGTTTTTT.

V gene TRBV13 combines with J gene TRBJ2-2; maybe TRBD2 (7 bases). The germline gives CDR1 PRHDT, CDR2 FYEKMQ (reference sequence). This CDR3 is 16 amino acids long. V was shortened by 5 bases and J by 7 bases, with 20 bases between the two germline ends. CDR3 sequence (DNA): TGTGCCAGCAGCCCCATGGAGGGGGGGCTAATCGGGGAGCTGTTTTTT. Amino acids: CASSPMEGGLIGELFF.

The rearrangement links TRBV28 to TRBJ2-7, with 7 bases lining up with TRBD2. Germline V CDR1 and CDR2: MDHEN, SYDVKM. Trimming at V came to 6 bases and at J to 0 bases, leaving 8 bases not matched to a gene. CDR3 length equals 15 residues. CDR3 nucleotide sequence: TGTGCCAGCAGCAGACTCACGGGGGGCTCCTACGAGCAGTACTTC. Encoded protein: CASSRLTGGSYEQYF.

The chain is built from TRBV7-9 and TRBJ2-1, with 8 bases identical to TRBD2. Germline V gene lookup returns CDR1 SEHNR and CDR2 FQNEAQ (reference sequence). The junction had 4 bases not matched to a gene; V was cut back by 8 bases and J by 4 bases. This CDR3 comprises 13 residues. The CDR3 coding sequence is TGTGCCAGCTCACTAGCGGTTTACAATGAGCAGTTCTTC. It yields the protein CASSLAVYNEQFF.

This chain's CDR3 is CASTLRQGETQYF. The CDR3, as DNA: TGCGCCAGCACCCTCAGACAGGGTGAGACCCAGTACTTC. V usage is TRBV5-1 and J usage is TRBJ2-5, with 7 nucleotides matching TRBD1. In germline, CDR1 is SGHRS, CDR2 YFSETQ. J lost 5 bases, V lost 6 bases, and 7 bases had no gene match. This CDR3 comprises 13 residues.

This clone appeared a single time. This sequence joins TRBV5-6 and TRBJ2-3, with 9 bases matching TRBD2. This CDR3 region has 16 residues. Germline V lookup: CDR1 SGHDT, CDR2 YYEEEE. V shed 0 bases and J 7 bases; nucleotides not matched to a gene: 9. CDR3 sequence: CASSLAVSLAGNTQYF. CDR3 in DNA: TGTGCCAGCAGCTTGGCCGTCAGTCTAGCGGGGAATACGCAGTATTTT.

The V call is TRBV4-1, the J call TRBJ1-1; D possibly corresponds to TRBD1 (6 bases). The CDR3 runs to 16 residues. CDR1 is MGHRA, CDR2 YSYEKL, per germline. Trimming stripped 6 bases from V and 1 base from J, with 18 bases between. CDR3 loop: CASSSLSQGWNTEAFF. The CDR3 DNA reads as TGCGCCAGCAGTAGTTTATCACAGGGTTGGAACACTGAAGCTTTCTTT.

This clone occurred once. This chain links TRBV7-8 with TRBJ1-5, with TRBD1 matching over 9 bases. Germline assignment: CDR1 SGHVS and CDR2 FQNEAQ. Trimming cost V 4 bases and J 0 bases; bases outside gene matches: 7. The CDR3 extends over 17 amino acids. CDR3 region: CASSSQGAPLSNQPQHF. CDR3 DNA sequence: TGTGCCAGCAGCTCACAGGGGGCTCCTCTTAGCAATCAGCCCCAGCATTTT.

This sequence joins TRBV2 and TRBJ2-2, with D unresolved. Germline-derived CDR1 and CDR2 are SNHLY and FYNNEI. Trimming stripped 7 bases from V and 1 base from J, with 7 bases between. CDR3 length equals 13 residues. The CDR3 nucleotides are TGTGCCAGCATTTTACAGAACACCGGGGAGCTGTTTTTT. The encoded protein is CASILQNTGELFF.

The CDR3 protein is CASSLSGGETQYF. The CDR3, as DNA: TGTGCCAGCAGTTTATCGGGGGGAGAGACCCAGTACTTC. This rearrangement joins TRBV6-5 to TRBJ2-5; 7 bases fit TRBD2. Germline V gene lookup returns CDR1 MNHEY and CDR2 SVGAGI. There are 13 residues in the CDR3. V gave up 4 bases and J gave up 4 bases; unmatched junction bases: 3.

This CDR3 reads CASSVDGGGAFNEQFF. The CDR3 bases are TGTGCCAGCAGCGTAGACGGCGGGGGGGCCTTCAATGAGCAGTTCTTC. The gene calls are TRBV9 and TRBJ2-1; 9 bases are a match to TRBD2. Germline V lookup: CDR1 SGDLS, CDR2 YYNGEE. V shed 0 bases and J 6 bases; nucleotides not matched to a gene: 7. The CDR3 covers 16 residues.

The rearrangement links TRBV6-4 to TRBJ2-1; 7 bases agree with TRBD1. This CDR3 comprises 14 residues. The V gene's germline CDR1 is MRHNA and CDR2 SNTAGT. Unmatched junction bases numbered 0, after V lost 4 bases and J lost 0 bases. The CDR3 DNA sequence: TGTGCCAGCAGTGGACAGGGCTCCTACAATGAGCAGTTCTTC. This codes for CASSGQGSYNEQFF.

This clone has only a few counts. The genes are TRBV28 and TRBJ1-5; 7 bases map to TRBD1. V was clipped by 6 bases and J by 6 bases; unmatched bases: 2. CDR3 length equals 12 residues. Germline CDR1 MDHEN, CDR2 SYDVKM. The CDR3 loop is CASSTGVQPQHF. The DNA for the CDR3 is TGTGCCAGCAGCACAGGGGTTCAGCCCCAGCATTTT.

The CDR3 DNA follows: TGTGCCAGCAGCCCTTCCGGGGGAGGCGAGACCCAGTACTTC. This sequence encodes CASSPSGGGETQYF. The rearrangement uses TRBV28 and TRBJ2-5, with D maybe TRBD2 (6 bases). This CDR3 region has 14 residues. CDR1 MDHEN and CDR2 SYDVKM come from the germline V gene. Trimming took off 6 bases at V and 5 bases at J, with 16 bases between the two ends.

Only one count was recorded for this clone. The chain is built from TRBV27 and TRBJ1-1; D unresolved. The germline gives CDR1 MNHEY, CDR2 SMNVEV (reference sequence). The CDR3 loop spans 10 amino acids. V lost 8 bases to trimming and J lost 6 bases, with 7 bases between them. The CDR3 DNA follows: TGTGCCAGCGAGAAGTCTGAAGCTTTCTTT. It is translated as CASEKSEAFF.

The rearrangement links TRBV6-1 to TRBJ2-7, with TRBD1 identical over 8 bases. The CDR3 has 17 residues. Trimming at V came to 2 bases and at J to 4 bases, leaving 13 bases not matched to a gene. CDR1 and CDR2 (germline): MNHNS, SASEGT. The CDR3 DNA reads TGTGCCAGCAGTGAACCTGCGGGACAGGAGGGCCGATACGAGCAGTACTTC. Protein: CASSEPAGQEGRYEQYF.

The chain carries TRBV5-1 and TRBJ2-3; unclear D gene. Looked up from germline, CDR1 is SGHRS and CDR2 is YFSETQ. Deletions cut 1 base from V and 5 bases from J, with 5 bases between. This CDR3 contains 12 residues. CDR3 region: CASSLLEDTQYF. CDR3 sequence (DNA): TGCGCCAGCAGCTTGTTAGAAGATACGCAGTATTTT.